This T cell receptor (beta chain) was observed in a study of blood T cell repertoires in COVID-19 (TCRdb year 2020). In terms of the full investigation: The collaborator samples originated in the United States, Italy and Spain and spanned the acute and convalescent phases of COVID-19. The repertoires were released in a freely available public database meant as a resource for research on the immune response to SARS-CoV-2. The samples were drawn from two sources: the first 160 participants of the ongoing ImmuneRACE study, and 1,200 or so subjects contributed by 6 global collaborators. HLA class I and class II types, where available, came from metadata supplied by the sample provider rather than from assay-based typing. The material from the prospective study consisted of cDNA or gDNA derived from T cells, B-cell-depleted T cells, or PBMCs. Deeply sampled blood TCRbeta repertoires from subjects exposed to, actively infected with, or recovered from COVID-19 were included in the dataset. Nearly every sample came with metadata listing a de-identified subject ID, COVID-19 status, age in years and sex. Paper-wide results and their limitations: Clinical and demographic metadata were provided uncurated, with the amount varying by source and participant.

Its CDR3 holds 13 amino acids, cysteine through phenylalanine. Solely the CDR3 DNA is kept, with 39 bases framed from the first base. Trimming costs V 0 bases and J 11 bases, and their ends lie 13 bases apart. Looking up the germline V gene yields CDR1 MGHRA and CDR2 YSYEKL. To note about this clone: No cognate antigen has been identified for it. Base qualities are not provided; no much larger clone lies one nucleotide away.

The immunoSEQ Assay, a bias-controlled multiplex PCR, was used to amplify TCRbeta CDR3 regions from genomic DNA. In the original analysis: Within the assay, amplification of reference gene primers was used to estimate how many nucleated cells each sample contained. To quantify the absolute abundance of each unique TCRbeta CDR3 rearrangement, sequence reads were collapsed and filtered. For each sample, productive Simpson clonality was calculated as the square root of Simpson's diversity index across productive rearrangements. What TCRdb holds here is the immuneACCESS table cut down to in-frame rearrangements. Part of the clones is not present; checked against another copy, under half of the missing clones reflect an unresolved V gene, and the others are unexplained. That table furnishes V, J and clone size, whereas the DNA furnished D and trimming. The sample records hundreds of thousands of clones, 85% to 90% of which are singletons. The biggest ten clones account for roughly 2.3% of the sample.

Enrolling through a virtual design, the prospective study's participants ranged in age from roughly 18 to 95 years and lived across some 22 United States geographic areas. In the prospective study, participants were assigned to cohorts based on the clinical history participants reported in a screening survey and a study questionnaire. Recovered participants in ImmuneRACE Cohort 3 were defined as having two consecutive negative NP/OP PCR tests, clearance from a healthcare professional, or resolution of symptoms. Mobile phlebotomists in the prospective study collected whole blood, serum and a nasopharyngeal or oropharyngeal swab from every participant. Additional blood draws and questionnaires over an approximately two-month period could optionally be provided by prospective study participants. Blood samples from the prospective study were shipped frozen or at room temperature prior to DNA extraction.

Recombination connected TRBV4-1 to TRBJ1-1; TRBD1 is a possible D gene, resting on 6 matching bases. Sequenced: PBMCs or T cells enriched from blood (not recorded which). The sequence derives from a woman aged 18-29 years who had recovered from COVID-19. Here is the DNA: TGCGCCAGCAGCCAAGAGGGGGCAACGTTGGCTTTCTTT. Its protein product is CASSQEGATLAFF.